Sequencing of this TCR beta chain was carried out in a study of radiotherapy plus CTLA-4 blockade in lung cancer. Background on the study: In roughly 17% of patients, objective responses were seen; 25% to 40% had disease control. Study results and limitations: Response was reportedly best predicted by early blood T cell clone dynamics, with interferon-beta. Radiotherapy with ipilimumab was followed by blood expansion of tumor-derived clones.

The table came from immunoSEQ multiplex PCR; TCRdb's copy has only in-frame clones and leaves some out. The sample yields approximately 110,000 clones, roughly four fifths seen once. This clone has just a few counts. Its antigen is unknown. Patients had chemo-refractory metastatic non-small-cell lung cancer and received focal radiation plus CTLA-4 blockade that used ipilimumab. The receptor was isolated from a human donor with non-small cell lung cancer that progressed on radiotherapy plus ipilimumab. Some clones in this sample may be carry-over from other donors' samples. Sample: peripheral blood, taken from a patient treated with radiotherapy plus ipilimumab.

The CDR3 DNA follows: TGTGCCAGCGGGGAGCTAAACATTCAGTACTTC. Its protein is CASGELNIQYF. The V gene is TRBV6-1, the J gene TRBJ2-4; tentatively, D is TRBD2 (5 bases). V was shortened by 8 bases and J by 6 bases, with 8 bases between the two germline ends. The CDR3 consists of 11 residues. Germline V gene sequence: CDR1 MNHNS, CDR2 SASEGT.